This T cell receptor beta chain is drawn from a study of radiotherapy plus CTLA-4 blockade in lung cancer. Trimming removed 6 bases at V and 2 bases at J, with 15 bases between. Germline CDR1 is SNHLY and CDR2 is FYNNEI. The CDR3 loop spans 15 amino acids. Patients in the study, people with chemo-refractory metastatic non-small-cell lung cancer, received focal radiation plus ipilimumab CTLA-4 blockade. Generated by immunoSEQ multiplex PCR, the TCRdb table keeps only in-frame clones and is missing some. The sample has tens of thousands of clones, around 81% seen once. The clonotype was recovered from a human donor with non-small cell lung cancer who had a partial response to radiotherapy plus ipilimumab. Some clones in this sample may be carry-over from other donors' samples. The chain links TRBV2 to TRBJ2-3; D remains ambiguous. Sequenced here: peripheral blood, sampled from a patient treated with radiotherapy plus ipilimumab. CDR3 in DNA: TGTGCCAGCAGGCCCCACGGGTTAGACACAGATACGCAGTATTTT. It codes for CASRPHGLDTDTQYF.